This T cell receptor (beta chain) was captured by sequencing in a study of early T cells in non-severe SARS-CoV-2 infection. Ten or more counts support this clonotype. CDR3 length: 17 residues. V lost 4 bases to trimming and J lost 1 base; unmatched junction nucleotides: 7. Germline CDR1 reads SGHRS; CDR2 reads YFSETQ. TCRdb used MiXCR to reprocess the 5' RACE reads, holding one entry per CDR3 protein. The sample records about 35,000 distinct CDR3 sequences, 5.5% to 7.5% being singletons. This TCR derives from an adult who was a healthcare worker with PCR-confirmed SARS-CoV-2 infection or an uninfected control (not recorded which). The rearrangement links TRBV5-1 to TRBJ2-6, with 8 bases matching TRBD1. The sequencing input was whole blood. The CDR3 DNA follows: TGCGCCAGCAGCCCCCGGACAGGGAGATCTGGGGCCAACGTCCTGACTTTC. Encoded protein: CASSPRTGRSGANVLTF.